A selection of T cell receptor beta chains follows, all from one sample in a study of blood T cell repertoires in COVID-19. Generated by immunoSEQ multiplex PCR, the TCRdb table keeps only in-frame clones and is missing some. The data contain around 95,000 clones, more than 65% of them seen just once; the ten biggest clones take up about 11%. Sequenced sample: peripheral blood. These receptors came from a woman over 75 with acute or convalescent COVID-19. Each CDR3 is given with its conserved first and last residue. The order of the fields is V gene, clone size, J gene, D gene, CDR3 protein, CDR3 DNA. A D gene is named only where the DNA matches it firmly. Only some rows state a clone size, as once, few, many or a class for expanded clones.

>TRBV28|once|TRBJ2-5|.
CASSPSGGGALKTQYF
TGTGCCAGCAGCCCCAGCGGTGGGGGGGCCTTGAAGACCCAGTACTTC
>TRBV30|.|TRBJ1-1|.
CAWTTGRYTEAFF
TGTGCCTGGACGACAGGTAGATACACTGAAGCTTTCTTT
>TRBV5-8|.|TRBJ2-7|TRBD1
CASSRDRAAYEQYF
TGTGCCAGCAGCCGGGACAGGGCAGCCTACGAGCAGTACTTC
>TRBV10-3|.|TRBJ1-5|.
CAIRGQINQPQHF
TGTGCCATCAGAGGACAGATTAATCAGCCCCAGCATTTT
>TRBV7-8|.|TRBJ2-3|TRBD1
CASSLGQGRLSDTQYF
TGTGCCAGCAGCCTAGGACAGGGGAGGTTATCAGATACGCAGTATTTT
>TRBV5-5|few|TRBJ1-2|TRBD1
CASSLTGELANYGYTF
TGTGCCAGCAGCTTAACAGGGGAGTTAGCTAACTATGGCTACACCTTC
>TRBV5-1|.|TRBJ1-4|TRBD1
CASRPGTGNEKLFF
TGCGCCAGCAGACCCGGGACAGGCAATGAAAAACTGTTTTTT
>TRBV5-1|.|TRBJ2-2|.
CASSLQHTGITGELFF
TGCGCCAGCAGCTTGCAGCACACGGGAATCACCGGGGAGCTGTTTTTT
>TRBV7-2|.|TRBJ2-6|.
CASTPGGDGANVLTF
TGTGCCAGCACCCCCGGCGGGGACGGGGCCAACGTCCTGACTTTC
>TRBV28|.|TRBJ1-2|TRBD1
CASSLTPTGVDYGYTF
TGTGCCAGCAGCCTTACTCCGACAGGGGTTGACTATGGCTACACCTTC
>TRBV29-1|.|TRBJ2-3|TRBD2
CSVEVLAGGPGQQYF
TGCAGCGTTGAAGTGCTAGCGGGGGGCCCGGGGCAGCAGTATTTT
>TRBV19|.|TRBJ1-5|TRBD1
CASRTGHNQPQHF
TGTGCCAGCAGGACAGGCCACAATCAGCCCCAGCATTTT
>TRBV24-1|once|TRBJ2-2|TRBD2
CATGGISGGVTGELFF
TGTGCCACCGGAGGGATTTCCGGGGGGGTAACCGGGGAGCTGTTTTTT
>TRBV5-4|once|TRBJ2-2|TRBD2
CASSLAAGAQGTGELFF
TGTGCCAGCAGCTTGGCAGCGGGGGCCCAGGGCACCGGGGAGCTGTTTTTT